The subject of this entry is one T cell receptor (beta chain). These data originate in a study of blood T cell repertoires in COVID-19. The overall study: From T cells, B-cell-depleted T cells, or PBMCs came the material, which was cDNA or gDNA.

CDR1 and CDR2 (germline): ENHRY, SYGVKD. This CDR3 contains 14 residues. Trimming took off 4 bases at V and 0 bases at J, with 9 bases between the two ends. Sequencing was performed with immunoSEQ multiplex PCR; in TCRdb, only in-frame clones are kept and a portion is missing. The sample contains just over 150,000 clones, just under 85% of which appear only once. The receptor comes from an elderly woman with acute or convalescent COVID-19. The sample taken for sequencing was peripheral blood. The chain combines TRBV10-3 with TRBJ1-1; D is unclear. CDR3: CAISVESVNTEAFF. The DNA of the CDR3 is TGTGCCATCAGTGTCGAGTCGGTGAACACTGAAGCTTTCTTT.